A single sample gave rise to the 7 T cell receptor beta chains below, sequenced in a study of T cell responses to AZD1222 COVID-19 vaccine. Produced via immunoSEQ multiplex PCR; TCRdb's table is partial and in-frame only. This sample carries roughly 180,000 clones, more than 80% of them seen once, and the ten largest clones take about 6.9%. Sequenced material: peripheral blood, taken on day 0 of AZD1222 vaccination. These receptors all stem from an adult in good health.

The rearrangement joins TRBV6-1 to TRBJ1-2, with D possibly TRBD1 on 6 matching bases. Germline V gene lookup returns CDR1 MNHNS and CDR2 SASEGT. The V end lost 2 bases, the J end lost 4 bases, and 14 bases lay between the germline ends. CDR3 length: 15 amino acids. The DNA for the CDR3 is TGTGCCAGCAGTGAAAGGATGACAGGCCCCTATGGCTACACCTTC. Protein product: CASSERMTGPYGYTF.

This clone was found once. The chain recombines TRBV27 with TRBJ1-5; 8 nucleotides align to TRBD1. V dropped 2 bases and J dropped 7; count of bases not matched to a gene: 10. Per the germline V gene, CDR1 is MNHEY and CDR2 is SMNVEV (reference sequence). This CDR3 is built from 16 residues. This CDR3 is CASSLVQGEGPQPQHF. The CDR3 region has the DNA TGTGCCAGCAGTTTAGTACAGGGGGAAGGTCCCCAGCCCCAGCATTTT.

The chain links TRBV5-1 to TRBJ1-1; tentatively, D is TRBD1 (6 bases). The CDR3 is made up of 16 amino acids. Deletions cut 0 bases from V and 0 bases from J, with 12 bases between. The V gene's germline CDR1 is SGHRS and CDR2 YFSETQ. CDR3 DNA: TGCGCCAGCAGCTTGGGAACAGGGACCATGAACACTGAAGCTTTCTTT. Protein sequence: CASSLGTGTMNTEAFF.

The chain has TRBV5-4 and TRBJ2-2; 10 nucleotides match TRBD1. The CDR3 covers 16 residues. Germline trimming cut 0 bases from V and 3 bases from J; bases unmatched to any gene: 2. Germline V gene data show CDR1 as SGHNT and CDR2 as YYREEE (reference sequence). This CDR3 reads CASSLGGTGDTGELFF. CDR3 DNA: TGTGCCAGCAGCTTGGGAGGGACAGGGGACACCGGGGAGCTGTTTTTT.

A word on this clone: One end of the junction is discordant with germline, which a read error may explain. This chain connects TRBV6-7 to TRBJ2-1; unclear D gene. TRBV6-7 is treated as an ORF (open reading frame) with a function not yet certain. The CDR3 sequence is 9 residues long. CDR3 DNA: TGTGCCAGCAGTTACTCGAGCCTCTTC. Translating it yields CASSYSSLF.

This rearrangement joins TRBV13 to TRBJ2-7; TRBD1 is a possible D gene (6 bases). V gave up 5 bases and J gave up 2 bases, with 13 bases separating them. The germline V gene encodes CDR1 PRHDT and CDR2 FYEKMQ (reference sequence). The CDR3 has 14 amino acids. This CDR3 reads CASSQQGSAYEQYV. The CDR3 DNA reads TGTGCCAGCAGCCAACAGGGTAGTGCCTACGAGCAGTACGTC.

V and J are TRBV10-1 and TRBJ1-5; 7 bases are a match to TRBD1. The CDR3 totals 15 residues. The V and J ends lost 6 bases and 2 bases, in that order; junction bases with no gene match: 7. Germline CDR1 is WNHNN and CDR2 is SYGVQD (reference sequence). Here the CDR3 DNA reads TGCGCCAGCAGACCAGGGGGTAAAGGCAATCAGCCCCAGCATTTT. Protein sequence: CASRPGGKGNQPQHF.